This entry describes one T cell receptor (beta chain). The sample belongs to a study of OX40 agonist ivuxolimab in advanced cancers. Sampled blood was obtained at baseline, cycle 4 day 1, and cycle 7 day 1. Trimming took off 4 bases at V and 0 bases at J, with 18 bases between the two ends. Germline V gives CDR1 SGDLS, CDR2 YYNGEE. CDR3 length: 17 amino acids. Data came from immunoSEQ multiplex PCR; TCRdb stores just in-frame clones and leaves some out. Among some 48,000 clones listed, about nine tenths were seen once. This TCR derives from an adult with an advanced solid tumor such as melanoma, head and neck, liver or kidney cancer. The chain couples TRBV9 to TRBJ2-3, with TRBD1 as a possible D gene (7 bases). Sample: CD4+ or CD8+ T cells sorted from blood, taken in a trial of the OX40 agonist ivuxolimab. This chain's CDR3 is CASSSLGRDRSTDTQYF. The CDR3 DNA sequence: TGTGCCAGCAGCTCACTGGGGCGGGACAGAAGCACAGATACGCAGTATTTT.